The 3 T cell receptor beta chains given below trace back to one sample, sequenced in a study of identical twins. TCRdb redid the calling of the 5' RACE reads with MiXCR, one entry per CDR3 protein. The sample includes fewer than 900,000 distinct CDR3 sequences, about 20% of them seen just once. This sample also belongs to another study, concerning T cells expressing NK-cell markers.

Sequenced input: PBMCs. The source of these receptors is a woman aged 18-29 years in good health.

The chain uses TRBV20-1 and TRBJ1-2, with D unresolved. This CDR3 has 14 residues. Germline CDR1 and CDR2: DFQATT and SNEGSKA (reference sequence). V lost 7 bases, J lost 3 bases, and 18 bases lay in between. CDR3 region: CSVQSPGRDYGYTF. CDR3 DNA: TGCAGTGTTCAGTCCCCCGGAAGGGACTATGGCTACACCTTC.

The rearrangement links TRBV7-2 to TRBJ2-3; TRBD2 matches at 7 bases. Germline V gives CDR1 SGHTA, CDR2 FQGNSA. This CDR3 region has 16 residues. V gave up 3 bases and J gave up 2 bases; unmatched junction bases: 8. The CDR3 DNA reads as TGTGCCAGCAGCTTTGCACTAGCGACTTCCACAGATACGCAGTATTTT. Protein sequence: CASSFALATSTDTQYF.

In its sample, this clonotype was seen a few times. This rearrangement joins TRBV10-3 to TRBJ2-7, with 7 bases aligning to TRBD1. There are 14 residues in the CDR3. Germline V lookup: CDR1 ENHRY, CDR2 SYGVKD. V was pared by 11 bases and J by 5 bases, with 15 bases of the junction left unmatched. CDR3 nucleotide sequence: TGTGCCGCAGGGCCTCGGATGACAGGGAACGAGCAGTACTTC. It is translated as CAAGPRMTGNEQYF.